Listed here are 2 T cell receptor beta chains from one sample, sequenced in a study of T cell repertoires in cytomegalovirus infection. One entry per CDR3 protein results from TCRdb running MiXCR on the reads. Of fewer than 300,000 distinct CDR3 sequences in the sample, roughly 23% were seen once. The source material was PBMCs. These receptors were collected from a human donor in good health (CMV status not recorded). Some clones in this sample may be carry-over from other donors' samples.

The CDR3 DNA follows: TGTGCCATCGGTGGGGGAGGGACTGAAGCTTTCTTT. Its protein is CAIGGGGTEAFF. The chain joins TRBV10-3 to TRBJ1-1; perhaps TRBD1 as D (5 bases). Germline V lookup: CDR1 ENHRY, CDR2 SYGVKD. V lost 8 bases and J 5 bases, leaving 12 bases between the germline ends. The CDR3 extends over 12 amino acids.

This clonotype was seen a few times. The chain carries TRBV19 and TRBJ1-4, with D tentatively TRBD1 (5 bases). The CDR3 consists of 12 residues. Germline values: CDR1 LNHDA, CDR2 SQIVND (reference sequence). The V end was cut by 0 bases, the J end by 10 bases, with 6 bases between. CDR3 protein: CASSIERGKLFF. The CDR3, as DNA: TGTGCCAGTAGTATAGAGAGGGGAAAACTGTTTTTT.